The 13 T cell receptor beta chains presented below share a single source sample, sequenced in a study of T cells in Graves' hyperthyroidism and ophthalmopathy. There were TCR beta CDR3 regions amplified from RNA transcripts. The TCR CDR3 was amplified in a first-round RT-PCR using the HTBI primer set. TCRdb used MiXCR to reprocess the multiplex PCR reads, holding one entry per CDR3 protein. In the table there are roughly 380,000 distinct CDR3 sequences, approximately 14% of which are singletons. Material: blood. These receptors were taken from a woman in her sixties with Graves' hyperthyroidism.

The chain links TRBV7-9 to TRBJ2-7, with D maybe TRBD1 (5 bases). Per the germline V gene, CDR1 is SEHNR and CDR2 is FQNEAQ (reference sequence). The CDR3 extends over 14 amino acids. Trimming shortened V by 3 bases and J by 2 bases, and 11 bases separated the two germline ends. The DNA for the CDR3 is TGTGCCAGCAGCTTCGACAGTGGACCCTACGAGCAGTACTTC. Translation: CASSFDSGPYEQYF.

In its sample, this clonotype was seen a few times. This sequence joins TRBV12-3 or TRBV12-4 and TRBJ2-2, with D perhaps matching TRBD1 (6 bases). The CDR3 sequence is 16 residues long. V lost 6 bases, J lost 6 bases, and 20 bases lay in between. This chain's CDR3 is CASSSRGAFHPGELFF. The CDR3 DNA reads as TGTGCCAGCAGCAGCAGGGGCGCGTTTCATCCCGGGGAGCTGTTTTTT.

This clonotype was seen at least ten times. J is TRBJ1-4 and V is TRBV20-1; 10 bases are a match to TRBD1. V lost 2 bases and J lost 6; bases outside the gene matches: 6. The germline V gene encodes CDR1 DFQATT and CDR2 SNEGSKA (reference sequence). This CDR3 contains 15 residues. CDR3 sequence: CSARPLTGGDEKLFF. The CDR3 DNA reads TGCAGTGCTAGACCCCTGACAGGGGGCGATGAAAAACTGTTTTTT.

The table lists this clonotype with many counts. The V and J genes are TRBV11-3 and TRBJ2-1; 8 bases match TRBD2. Germline CDR1 SGHNT, CDR2 YENEEA. V shed 5 bases and J 5 bases; nucleotides not matched to a gene: 11. The CDR3 totals 16 residues. In DNA form, the CDR3 reads TGTGCCAGCAGCGCCCCGCCGGGACTAGTGGACAATGAGCAGTTCTTC. Translating it yields CASSAPPGLVDNEQFF.

This clonotype was detected many times. The chain employs TRBV6-5 and TRBJ2-1, with 8 bases identical to TRBD1. This CDR3 contains 17 residues. Per germline, CDR1 MNHEY and CDR2 SVGAGI. Trimming removed 0 bases from V and 3 bases from J; junction bases left unmatched: 7. CDR3 sequence reads: CASSYSKGTGYYNEQFF. The DNA for the CDR3 is TGTGCCAGCAGTTACTCGAAAGGGACAGGCTACTACAATGAGCAGTTCTTC.

This clonotype was picked up many times. The chain carries TRBV20-1 and TRBJ2-5, with 7 nucleotides matching TRBD2. This CDR3 has 10 amino acids. Germline V lookup: CDR1 DFQATT, CDR2 SNEGSKA (reference sequence). CDR3 sequence (DNA): TGCAGCGGGGGGTTGGCGACCCAGTACTTC. Protein: CSGGLATQYF.

Concerning this clonotype itself: A much larger clone is a single base away; this may be a read error. The chain uses TRBV27 and TRBJ1-1; 9 bases line up with TRBD1. Germline V gene data show CDR1 as MNHEY and CDR2 as SMNVEV (reference sequence). The CDR3 covers 15 residues. Trimming removed 10 bases from V and 5 bases from J; junction bases left unmatched: 14. CDR3 in DNA: TGTGCCAACCAAAGGAGGGGGACAGGGAGGACTGAAGCTTTCTTT. Amino acids: CANQRRGTGRTEAFF.

This clonotype has a single count. One junction end does not reproduce the germline sequence, and a read error may be involved. The chain employs TRBV7-7 and TRBJ2-2, with 9 bases matching TRBD2. The CDR3 length is 12 residues. The germline V gene has CDR1 SSHAT and CDR2 FNYEAQ (reference sequence). For the CDR3, the DNA is TGTGCTAGCAGCTTAGCGGGAGCGGTGCTGTTTTTT. Translating gives CASSLAGAVLFF.

This clonotype was recorded at least ten times. This sequence joins TRBV5-1 and TRBJ2-1; the D gene is possibly TRBD1 (5 bases). V was trimmed by 1 base and J by 8 bases, leaving 13 bases between them. Germline assignment: CDR1 SGHRS and CDR2 YFSETQ. This CDR3 region has 14 residues. Written as DNA, the CDR3 is TGCGCCAGCAGCTTGATCAAGGGGTGGGATGAGCAGTTCTTC. Amino acids: CASSLIKGWDEQFF. The full variable domain, its missing parts supplied by reference TRBV5-1 and TRBJ2-1, is KAGVTQTPRYLIKTRGQQVTLSCSPISGHRSVSWYQQTPGQGLQFLFEYFSETQRNKGNFPGRFSGRQFSNSRSEMNVSTLELGDSALYLCASSLIKGWDEQFFGPGTRLTVL.

This clonotype was counted ten times or more. The chain couples TRBV20-1 to TRBJ1-5; D is possibly TRBD1 (6 bases). Per the germline V gene, CDR1 is DFQATT and CDR2 is SNEGSKA (reference sequence). V was cut by 2 bases and J by 7 bases, with 12 bases left in between. The CDR3 spans 13 residues. The CDR3 loop is CSARSGGAQPQHF. CDR3 DNA: TGCAGTGCTAGATCTGGGGGCGCACAGCCCCAGCATTTT.

This clonotype was seen at least ten times. V gene TRBV3-1 combines with J gene TRBJ2-2; TRBD2 matches 13 bases. With V trimmed by 4 bases and J by 7 bases, 12 bases remained unmatched. Germline CDR1 and CDR2: LGHDT and YNNKEL (reference sequence). This CDR3 has 18 amino acids. The CDR3 reads CASSLGLAGVGGSGELFF. CDR3 nucleotides: TGTGCCAGCAGCCTTGGACTAGCGGGAGTTGGGGGAAGCGGGGAGCTGTTTTTT.

This clonotype was counted only a few times. The rearrangement uses TRBV20-1 and TRBJ2-2, with D hard to call. The germline gives CDR1 DFQATT, CDR2 SNEGSKA (reference sequence). V lost 1 base, J lost 7 bases, and 10 bases lay in between. CDR3 length: 13 amino acids. CDR3 in amino acids: CSARGVASGELFF. The CDR3 nucleotides are TGCAGTGCTAGAGGCGTGGCAAGCGGGGAGCTGTTTTTT.

Ten or more counts support this clonotype. The chain couples TRBV28 to TRBJ2-7; D may be TRBD2 (5 bases). This CDR3 is 15 amino acids long. Germline loops: CDR1 MDHEN, CDR2 SYDVKM. Trimming took 3 bases from V and 0 from J, leaving 12 bases between them. CDR3 region: CASSLAGGGSYEQYF. Here the CDR3 DNA reads TGTGCCAGCAGTTTGGCCGGTGGAGGCTCCTACGAGCAGTACTTC.